This TCR beta chain was profiled in a study of high-grade serous ovarian cancer treatment subgroups. Overall study: Mean per sample: about 15,000 reads, 6,000 to 8,000 unique TCR beta rearrangements.

The tumor samples were collected prior to definitive surgery or chemotherapy. This table comes from immunoSEQ multiplex PCR, and its TCRdb copy is limited to in-frame clones, with some not included. Among 18,000 or so clones, 75% were seen once, and the ten largest hold 5.5% to 6.5%. Study-wide results and caveats: The analyses considered CDR3 and ignored CDR1 and CDR2. Without spatial data, bulk sequencing limits insight into HGSC tumor diversity.

A word on this clone: Its antigen remains unknown.

The sequenced sample was tumor tissue. This clonotype was obtained from a human donor with high-grade serous ovarian cancer.

In DNA form, the CDR3 reads TGCGCCAGCAGCCAAGATGGGGGGGATCATGAGCAGTTCTTC. This gives the protein CASSQDGGDHEQFF. The J gene is TRBJ2-1, the V gene TRBV4-3; 7 bases agree with TRBD2. Germline CDR1 reads LGHNA; CDR2 reads YSLEER. CDR3 length: 14 amino acids. The V and J ends lost 0 bases and 8 bases, in that order; junction bases with no gene match: 4.